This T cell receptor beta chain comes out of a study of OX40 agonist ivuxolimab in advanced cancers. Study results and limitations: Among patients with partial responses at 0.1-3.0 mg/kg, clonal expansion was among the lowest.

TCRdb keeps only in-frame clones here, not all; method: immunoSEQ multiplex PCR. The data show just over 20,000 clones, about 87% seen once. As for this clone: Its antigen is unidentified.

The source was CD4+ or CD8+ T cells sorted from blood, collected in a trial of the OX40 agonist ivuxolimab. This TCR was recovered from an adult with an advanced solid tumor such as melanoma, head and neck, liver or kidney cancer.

CDR3: CASSEWAAGGLNETQYF. CDR3 bases: TGTGCCAGCAGTGAATGGGCAGCGGGGGGCCTAAACGAGACCCAGTACTTC. The rearrangement links TRBV2 to TRBJ2-5; 9 bases are a match to TRBD2. Germline-derived CDR1 and CDR2 are SNHLY and FYNNEI. This CDR3 has 17 amino acids. The J segment lost 5 bases and the V segment lost 2 bases, leaving 12 bases of the junction unmatched.